The text below deals with one T cell receptor beta chain. No antigen is known for it. Blood was drawn at first hyperthyroidism diagnosis, before any ophthalmopathy symptoms. PBMCs were obtained from under 13 ml fresh peripheral blood. TCR beta CDR3 region amplification was performed from RNA transcripts. An initial round of RT-PCR targeting the TCR CDR3 relied on the HTBI primer set. TCRdb reprocessed the multiplex PCR reads with MiXCR, giving one entry per CDR3 protein. Of around 240,000 distinct CDR3 sequences in the sample, more than 14% were seen once. This entry belongs to a study of T cells in Graves' hyperthyroidism and ophthalmopathy. Notes on the study in general: Among clonotypes expanded in thyroid above 0.001, most were also found in blood. Onset of ophthalmopathy came a median roughly 6.5 months after the model predicted it.

This CDR3 is built from 16 residues. Losses at the gene ends were 4 bases for V and 0 bases for J; bases not matched to a gene: 4. Germline-derived CDR1 and CDR2 are SGHDN and FVKESK. This chain joins TRBV14 and TRBJ2-3; 10 bases are a match to TRBD1. The clonotype comes from a woman aged 40 to 55 with Graves' hyperthyroidism that later progressed to Graves' ophthalmopathy. The sequenced sample consisted of blood. For the CDR3, the DNA is TGTGCCAGCAGCCCCGGGACAGGGGCCAGCACAGATACGCAGTATTTT. Its protein product is CASSPGTGASTDTQYF.